These T cell receptor beta chains were read from a single sample in a study of T cell responses to AZD1222 COVID-19 vaccine. Profiling relied on immunoSEQ multiplex PCR, and the TCRdb table lists in-frame clones only, not all of them. The sample lists 110,000 to 150,000 clones, around 92% seen once, with 10% to 15% in the top ten. Specimen: peripheral blood, collected after recovery from COVID-19. These receptors all come from an adult who had recovered from COVID-19. The CDR3 runs from the conserved cysteine through the conserved F or W. D genes are given only for firm matches. Clone size is stated in some rows and not others, as once, few, many or a class when expanded.

v_gene	j_gene	d_gene	abundance	CDR3nt	CDR3aa
TRBV5-1	TRBJ1-1	-	-	TGCGCCAGCAGCCTGGGGACTTCGGTGAACACTGAAGCTTTCTTT	CASSLGTSVNTEAFF
TRBV7-2	TRBJ1-2	TRBD1	-	TGTGCCAGCAGGCCACCCGGGACAGGCGGTCATGGCTACACCTTC	CASRPPGTGGHGYTF
TRBV11-1	TRBJ2-6	-	-	TGTGCCAGCAGCTTAGGAACCTTCTCTGGGGCCAACGTCCTGACTTTC	CASSLGTFSGANVLTF
TRBV6-5	TRBJ2-7	TRBD1	once	TGTGCCAGCAGCGTAGGGACAGGCCTCGGGACCGAGCAGTACTTC	CASSVGTGLGTEQYF
TRBV18	TRBJ1-1	TRBD1	-	TGTGCCAGCGCGCCCACAGGGGGCCCCAGACCTGAAGCTTTCTTT	CASAPTGGPRPEAFF
TRBV5-4	TRBJ2-7	TRBD1	-	TGTGCCAGCAGCCCGGGGACAGGGTTTCACGAGCAGTACTTC	CASSPGTGFHEQYF
TRBV30	TRBJ2-7	-	-	TGTGCCTGGAGCATCGACGGGATCAACTACGAGCAGTACTTC	CAWSIDGINYEQYF
TRBV9	TRBJ1-2	-	few	TGTGCCAGCAGCGTAGACAGTAACTATGGCTACACCTTC	CASSVDSNYGYTF
TRBV7-9	TRBJ2-7	-	-	TGTGCCAGCAGCCCCTCTCGCGGACTCGCGACCTACGAGCAGTACTTC	CASSPSRGLATYEQYF
TRBV5-1	TRBJ2-1	TRBD2	-	TGCGCCAGCAGCTTGAGTTGGGACGGGAGGTTCAAGTACAATGAGCAGTTCTTC	CASSLSWDGRFKYNEQFF
TRBV19	TRBJ1-5	TRBD1	-	TGTGCCAGCGGCGGACAGGGGGTTCTCCGTAGCAGGGAGCCCCAGCATTTT	CASGGQGVLRSREPQHF
TRBV3-1/TRBV3-2	TRBJ2-2	TRBD2	-	TGTGCCAGCAGCCAGGGACTAGCGGGAGCGCACACCGGGGAGCTGTTTTTT	CASSQGLAGAHTGELFF
TRBV19	TRBJ2-1	TRBD2	-	TGTGCCAGTAGATACCGACTAGCCAATTCCTACAATGAGCAGTTCTTC	CASRYRLANSYNEQFF
TRBV29-1	TRBJ1-1	TRBD1	-	TGCAGCGTCCCGGTAGGGGACAGATATGAAGCTTTCTTT	CSVPVGDRYEAFF
TRBV28	TRBJ1-1	-	-	TGTGCCAGCAGTTTAACTTCAAGTAAAACCGATTTGAACACTGAAGCTTTCTTT	CASSLTSSKTDLNTEAFF
TRBV7-3	TRBJ1-3	-	once	TGTGCCAGCAGCTTGGGACCTCTGAGCTCTGGAAACACCATATATTTT	CASSLGPLSSGNTIYF
TRBV3-1/TRBV3-2	TRBJ2-7	TRBD1	-	TGTGCCAGCAGCCGCGGGACAGGGGGTCGGTACGAGCAGTACTTC	CASSRGTGGRYEQYF
TRBV18	TRBJ1-2	TRBD1	-	TGTGCCAGCTCACCGGGACAGTACGGTAGTGGCTACACCTTC	CASSPGQYGSGYTF
TRBV3-1/TRBV3-2	TRBJ2-5	TRBD2	few	TGTGCCAGCAGCCCCACTAGCGATTCCCCTTGGACCGAGACCCAGTACTTC	CASSPTSDSPWTETQYF
TRBV7-2	TRBJ1-4	TRBD1	-	TGTGCCAGCAGCTTGCACGGGACAGCACCTGAAAAACTGTTTTTT	CASSLHGTAPEKLFF
TRBV5-1	TRBJ2-7	TRBD2	-	TGCGCCAGCAGCTCGACTTCTAGCGGGCGAAGCTCCTACGAGCAGTACTTC	CASSSTSSGRSSYEQYF
TRBV6-4	TRBJ1-1	-	-	TGTGCCAGCAGATCGGGTCAATTGAGGGTGAACACTGAAGCTTTCTTT	CASRSGQLRVNTEAFF
TRBV20-1	TRBJ1-1	-	-	TGCAGTGCTAGGGCACTAACGCAAGCTTTCTTT	CSARALTQAFF
TRBV28	TRBJ1-5	-	-	TGTGCCAGCAGTTTATGGGACATTGGTCAGCCCCAGCATTTT	CASSLWDIGQPQHF
TRBV19	TRBJ2-7	-	-	TGTGCCAGTAGTTTGTACGACGGGACCGAGCAGTACTTC	CASSLYDGTEQYF
TRBV6-5	TRBJ1-1	-	medium-sized	TGTGCCAGCCCCGGCGCGGTAGAAGCTTTCTTT	CASPGAVEAFF
TRBV7-9	TRBJ2-7	TRBD2	few	TGTGCCAGCAGTTCTGGGTTAGCGGGAGGGCTCGACGAGCAGTACTTC	CASSSGLAGGLDEQYF
TRBV10-3	TRBJ2-7	TRBD1	-	TGTGCCACGGGACAGGGGGCTTCCTACGAGCAGTACTTC	CATGQGASYEQYF
TRBV6-5	TRBJ2-3	-	-	TGTGCCAGCAGTTTAGTGGGGCCCACAGATACGCAGTATTTT	CASSLVGPTDTQYF
TRBV7-2	TRBJ2-5	TRBD2	once	TGTGCCAGCAGCTTTAGCGGGAGGGAGACCCAGTACTTC	CASSFSGRETQYF
TRBV18	TRBJ1-3	TRBD1	-	TGTGCCAGCTCACCGACAGGGGTTCTGTCTGGAAACACCATATATTTT	CASSPTGVLSGNTIYF
TRBV2	TRBJ1-2	TRBD1	-	TGTGCCAGCAGTGTAATGGGACAGGGGGCGGAGGGCTACACCTTC	CASSVMGQGAEGYTF
TRBV12-3/TRBV12-4	TRBJ2-3	-	-	TGTGCCAGCAGACCCTTAACTACAGATACGCAGTATTTT	CASRPLTTDTQYF
TRBV5-1	TRBJ1-1	-	-	TGCGCCAGCAGCGTGACGGGATTGGGCACTGAAGCTTTCTTT	CASSVTGLGTEAFF
TRBV29-1	TRBJ1-4	-	-	TGCAGCGTGCGGGACTCCGGGGAAAAACTGTTTTTT	CSVRDSGEKLFF
TRBV5-8	TRBJ2-1	TRBD1	once	TGTGCCAGCAGATACCGTACGGACAGGGACTACAATGAGCAGTTCTTC	CASRYRTDRDYNEQFF
TRBV27	TRBJ2-3	-	-	TGTGCCAGCAGTTTAGGGGTCACAGATACGCAGTATTTT	CASSLGVTDTQYF